These T cell receptor beta chains were read from a single sample in a study of graft-versus-host responses after intestinal transplantation. Some clones are missing from TCRdb's copy, which holds only in-frame ones; the method was immunoSEQ multiplex PCR. Of about 98,000 clones detected, around 86% appear once; the ten largest clones hold 1.4%. The sequencing here drew on PBMCs, taken 255 days after intestinal transplant. Every receptor here comes from a human patient who received an intestinal transplant, so some T cells may come from the graft donor. Both conserved end residues are part of each CDR3. A D gene is named only where the DNA matches it firmly. Clone size is stated in some rows and not others, as once, few, many or a class when expanded.

j_call: TRBJ2-7
d_call: -
clone_size: -
v_call: TRBV28
cdr3_nt: TGTGCCAGCAGTTTATCCGCCTGGGACTCGCCATGGGGGCAGTACTTC
cdr3_aa: CASSLSAWDSPWGQYF

j_call: TRBJ2-1
d_call: TRBD2
clone_size: -
v_call: TRBV19
cdr3_nt: TGTGCCAGTATGCCAGCGGGAGTTAACAATGAGCAGTTCTTC
cdr3_aa: CASMPAGVNNEQFF

j_call: TRBJ1-1
d_call: -
clone_size: -
v_call: TRBV12-2
cdr3_nt: TGTGCAAGTCGCTTAGGACATATAGTGTGTGGGGGTACTGAAGCTTTCTTT
cdr3_aa: CASRLGHIVCGGTEAFF

j_call: TRBJ2-1
d_call: -
clone_size: -
v_call: TRBV6-5
cdr3_nt: TGTGCCAGCAGACCAACAGGTTACAATGAGCAGTTCTTC
cdr3_aa: CASRPTGYNEQFF

j_call: TRBJ2-2
d_call: -
clone_size: -
v_call: TRBV15
cdr3_nt: TGTGCCACCAGCAGAGAAGCAGGGGGGCCCGGGGAGCTGTTTTTT
cdr3_aa: CATSREAGGPGELFF

j_call: TRBJ2-3
d_call: TRBD2
clone_size: -
v_call: TRBV5-6
cdr3_nt: TGTGCCAGCAGCTTGGGACCAGCGGGAGGGTTCACAGATACGCAGTATTTT
cdr3_aa: CASSLGPAGGFTDTQYF

j_call: TRBJ2-1
d_call: TRBD1
clone_size: few
v_call: TRBV5-6
cdr3_nt: TGTGCCAGCAGCGTACGGACAGGGAGGTTGAATGAGCAGTTCTTC
cdr3_aa: CASSVRTGRLNEQFF

j_call: TRBJ1-2
d_call: -
clone_size: once
v_call: TRBV19
cdr3_nt: TGTGCCAGCGGCGGGACGGACTATGGCTACACCTTC
cdr3_aa: CASGGTDYGYTF

j_call: TRBJ2-3
d_call: -
clone_size: -
v_call: TRBV6-1
cdr3_nt: TGTGCCAGCAGATGGGCGGGGCCCACAGATACGCAGTATTTT
cdr3_aa: CASRWAGPTDTQYF

j_call: TRBJ1-1
d_call: TRBD1
clone_size: -
v_call: TRBV2
cdr3_nt: TGTGCCAGCCGGGCTCGGACAGGGGGTAGGACTGAAGCTTTCTTT
cdr3_aa: CASRARTGGRTEAFF

j_call: TRBJ1-2
d_call: -
clone_size: -
v_call: TRBV13
cdr3_nt: TGTGCCAGCAGCTTAGGGGCCAGTAACTATGGCTACACCTTC
cdr3_aa: CASSLGASNYGYTF

j_call: TRBJ2-1
d_call: TRBD2
clone_size: -
v_call: TRBV7-2
cdr3_nt: TGTGCCAGCAGCTTAGGTGCGGGAGCCTACAATGAGCAGTTCTTC
cdr3_aa: CASSLGAGAYNEQFF

j_call: TRBJ1-5
d_call: -
clone_size: -
v_call: TRBV6-5
cdr3_nt: TGTGCCAGCAGTTCCGGGACGCATAGCAATCAGCCCCAGCATTTT
cdr3_aa: CASSSGTHSNQPQHF

j_call: TRBJ2-6
d_call: -
clone_size: once
v_call: TRBV14
cdr3_nt: TGTGCCAGCAGGGGGTCTGGGGCCAACGTCCTGACTTTC
cdr3_aa: CASRGSGANVLTF

j_call: TRBJ1-5
d_call: -
clone_size: -
v_call: TRBV19
cdr3_nt: TGTGCCAGTACCCCTTCGGGGAGGTTCAATCAGCCCCAGCATTTT
cdr3_aa: CASTPSGRFNQPQHF

j_call: TRBJ1-1
d_call: -
clone_size: -
v_call: TRBV19
cdr3_nt: TGTGCCAGTAGCAAAGGCCGGGGGCTCCGCACTGAAGCTTTCTTT
cdr3_aa: CASSKGRGLRTEAFF

j_call: TRBJ2-3
d_call: TRBD2
clone_size: few
v_call: TRBV2
cdr3_nt: TGTGCCAGCAGTAGCGGGGGGGCACCGGGAGATACGCAGTATTTT
cdr3_aa: CASSSGGAPGDTQYF

j_call: TRBJ1-6
d_call: -
clone_size: -
v_call: TRBV19
cdr3_nt: TGTGCCAGTAGTAGGGACTTCATTAATTCACCCCTCCACTTT
cdr3_aa: CASSRDFINSPLHF

j_call: TRBJ2-7
d_call: -
clone_size: -
v_call: TRBV5-1
cdr3_nt: TGCGCCAGCAGCCAAGGACGGAGCTACGAGCAGTACTTC
cdr3_aa: CASSQGRSYEQYF

j_call: TRBJ2-5
d_call: -
clone_size: few
v_call: TRBV4-2
cdr3_nt: TGTGCCAGCAGCCAAGGGGTTCTTAGTCCGGAGACCCAGTACTTC
cdr3_aa: CASSQGVLSPETQYF

j_call: TRBJ1-3
d_call: TRBD1
clone_size: -
v_call: TRBV6-1
cdr3_nt: TGTGCCAGCAAGTCAGGGGGAACAAACACCATATATTTT
cdr3_aa: CASKSGGTNTIYF

j_call: TRBJ2-3
d_call: TRBD1
clone_size: -
v_call: TRBV25-1
cdr3_nt: TGTGCCAGCAGCCGGACAGGGGAAGATACGCAGTATTTT
cdr3_aa: CASSRTGEDTQYF

j_call: TRBJ2-3
d_call: -
clone_size: -
v_call: TRBV27
cdr3_nt: TGTGCCAGCAGTTTGGTTTATCCAGCAGATACGCAGTATTTT
cdr3_aa: CASSLVYPADTQYF

j_call: TRBJ1-3
d_call: TRBD1
clone_size: -
v_call: TRBV7-2
cdr3_nt: TGTGCCAGCAGACTGGGGACAGGGGACTCTGGAAACACCATATATTTT
cdr3_aa: CASRLGTGDSGNTIYF

j_call: TRBJ2-1
d_call: -
clone_size: once
v_call: TRBV5-1
cdr3_nt: TGCGCCAGCAGCTTGGCGTCTAGCGCATACAATGAGCAGTTCTTC
cdr3_aa: CASSLASSAYNEQFF

j_call: TRBJ1-6
d_call: -
clone_size: -
v_call: TRBV6-1
cdr3_nt: TGTGCCACTACGAGGGGGGTGGCTTCACCCCTCCACTTT
cdr3_aa: CATTRGVASPLHF

j_call: TRBJ2-3
d_call: TRBD2
clone_size: -
v_call: TRBV15
cdr3_nt: TGTGCCACCAGCAGAGGAGCGGGAGGTACAGATACGCAGTATTTT
cdr3_aa: CATSRGAGGTDTQYF

j_call: TRBJ1-1
d_call: TRBD1
clone_size: -
v_call: TRBV5-8
cdr3_nt: TGTGCCAGCAGCCCCAGACAGGGACTGGGTATGGTCACTGAAGCTTTCTTT
cdr3_aa: CASSPRQGLGMVTEAFF

j_call: TRBJ1-1
d_call: -
clone_size: -
v_call: TRBV6-5
cdr3_nt: TGTGCCAGCAGGCCCACTTTGCTGGCTGAAGCTTTCTTT
cdr3_aa: CASRPTLLAEAFF

j_call: TRBJ1-4
d_call: TRBD1
clone_size: few
v_call: TRBV7-9
cdr3_nt: TGTGCCAGCAGCTTATCAGGGGGCAGGGATGAAAAACTGTTTTTT
cdr3_aa: CASSLSGGRDEKLFF

j_call: TRBJ1-2
d_call: -
clone_size: -
v_call: TRBV7-2
cdr3_nt: TGTGCCAGCAGCTTACGCCGGGACATTAACTATGGCTACACCTTC
cdr3_aa: CASSLRRDINYGYTF

j_call: TRBJ2-4
d_call: TRBD2
clone_size: -
v_call: TRBV7-2
cdr3_nt: TGTGCCAGCAGCGTCATAGCGGGGGGGCTGTACTTC
cdr3_aa: CASSVIAGGLYF

j_call: TRBJ1-1
d_call: -
clone_size: -
v_call: TRBV30
cdr3_nt: TGTGCCTGCGTGCCAGGAAACTTT
cdr3_aa: CACVPGNF

j_call: TRBJ2-1
d_call: TRBD1
clone_size: -
v_call: TRBV5-4
cdr3_nt: TGTGCCAGCAGCGGTCAGACACAGGGGCGAAGCTCCTACAATGAGCAGTTCTTC
cdr3_aa: CASSGQTQGRSSYNEQFF

j_call: TRBJ2-7
d_call: -
clone_size: -
v_call: TRBV13
cdr3_nt: TGTGCCAGCAGCCCAGCCCAGGGGGGCGAGCAGTACTTC
cdr3_aa: CASSPAQGGEQYF

j_call: TRBJ2-1
d_call: -
clone_size: -
v_call: TRBV2
cdr3_nt: TGTGCCAGCAGTGAAGGAGGCCCAGTAACAGGGAATGAGCAGTTCTTC
cdr3_aa: CASSEGGPVTGNEQFF

j_call: TRBJ2-3
d_call: -
clone_size: -
v_call: TRBV28
cdr3_nt: TGTGCCAGCAGCTGGAACTCCACAGATACGCAGTATTTT
cdr3_aa: CASSWNSTDTQYF

j_call: TRBJ1-2
d_call: TRBD1
clone_size: once
v_call: TRBV30
cdr3_nt: TGTGCCTGCGCCGGACAGGGGGGGTCCTATGGCTACACCTTC
cdr3_aa: CACAGQGGSYGYTF

j_call: TRBJ2-2
d_call: -
clone_size: -
v_call: TRBV6-1
cdr3_nt: TGTGCCAGCACTCTTCGGCAGCCCTACACCGGGGAGCTGTTTTTT
cdr3_aa: CASTLRQPYTGELFF

j_call: TRBJ2-6
d_call: -
clone_size: -
v_call: TRBV5-1
cdr3_nt: TGCGCCAGCAGCTTGGATGTGGGGAGGTTCTCTGGGGCCAACGTCCTGACTTTC
cdr3_aa: CASSLDVGRFSGANVLTF

j_call: TRBJ1-4
d_call: -
clone_size: few
v_call: TRBV19
cdr3_nt: TGTGCCAGTAGTATGGGACCTGCAACTAATGAAAAACTGTTTTTT
cdr3_aa: CASSMGPATNEKLFF

j_call: TRBJ1-2
d_call: TRBD1
clone_size: -
v_call: TRBV6-5
cdr3_nt: TGTGCCAGCAGTCCCGGGACAGCCAACTATGGCTACACCTTC
cdr3_aa: CASSPGTANYGYTF